This T cell receptor beta chain came from a study of regulatory T cells in long-lasting Graves disease. Study-wide points: Preferential use of TRBV28, TRBJ1-2 and TRBJ2-5 was seen in persistent disease.

Construction of the TCR beta libraries employed iRepertoire HTBI primers in conjunction with Arm-PCR of CDR3 regions. TCRdb ran MiXCR on the multiplex PCR reads and lists one entry per CDR3 protein. The top ten clones hold roughly 35% of a sample with 250,000 to 400,000 distinct CDR3 sequences, over 15% of them seen once. This clonotype was observed many times. Its antigen remains unidentified. Time point of the sample: newly diagnosed GD, antithyroid drugs for less than 3 months. The TCR library was made from RNA that had been extracted from PBMCs in TRIzol. A blood draw put about 9.9 milliliters of peripheral blood into EDTA tubes. The V gene end was trimmed by 2 bases and the J gene end by 5 bases; junction bases not matched to a gene: 3. Germline V gene lookup returns CDR1 MNHEY and CDR2 SVGAGI. The CDR3 is made up of 14 amino acids.

The V gene is TRBV6-5, the J gene TRBJ2-1; 7 bases align to TRBD2. This TCR was recovered from a female donor with Graves disease. This specimen consisted of peripheral blood mononuclear cells (PBMCs), obtained at new diagnosis, from a patient treated with antithyroid drugs. CDR3 sequence reads: CASSYGSGNNEQFF. The CDR3 DNA sequence: TGTGCCAGCAGTTACGGGAGCGGGAACAATGAGCAGTTCTTC.